These 12 T cell receptor delta chains originate from one sample sequenced in a study of γδ T cells in repeated Plasmodium falciparum infection. Gammadelta T cells were flow-sorted from PBMC into Vgamma9/Vdelta2+ and Vdelta2-negative populations for bulk analysis. TCRdb reran clone calling via CATT on the multiplex PCR reads. The data contain roughly 86,000 delta-chain clones, 1.4% of them singletons. The sequenced material came from gamma-delta T cells from blood. These receptors came from a pool of human donors (malaria-infected and uninfected, not separated).

With regard to this clone: TCRdb assigns this DNA the protein of a much larger clone, which departs from its translation at residue 9; this likely reflects a read error, and the protein shown comes from translating the DNA. The chain uses TRDV1 and TRDJ1; D call uncertain. The J gene, absent from TCRdb, was called here by matching the DNA to germline. V lost 0 bases and J 8 bases, leaving 19 bases between the germline ends. The germline V gene encodes CDR1 TSWWSYY and CDR2 QGS. The CDR3 runs to 16 residues. Here the CDR3 reads CALGELLIPQAGKLIF. The CDR3 DNA follows: TGTGCTCTTGGGGAACTGCTGATTCCCCAAGCGGGGAAACTCATCTTT.

With respect to this clone: The translation of this DNA and the TCRdb protein of a much larger clone differ at residue 12, probably owing to a read error; the protein shown here is translated from the DNA. The J gene is TRDJ1, the V gene TRDV3; 11 bases map to TRDD3. Looked up from germline, CDR1 is TVYSNPD and CDR2 is GDNSRS (reference sequence). The length of the CDR3 is 16 residues. CDR3 amino acids: CALQYWGISYTAKLIF. For the CDR3, the DNA is TGTGCCTTACAGTACTGGGGGATATCGTACACCGCTAAACTCATCTTT.

In regard to this clone: TCRdb assigns this DNA the protein of a much larger clone, which departs from its translation at residue 12; this likely reflects a read error, and the protein shown comes from translating the DNA. The V gene is TRDV3, but the J gene lacks a call; TRDD3 is taken as the D call from the table, unchecked against the DNA. Per germline, CDR1 TVYSNPD and CDR2 GDNSRS (reference sequence). This CDR3 region has 14 residues. This CDR3 reads CASQLGSHTDKPIF. In DNA form, the CDR3 reads TGTGCCTCTCAACTGGGGAGCCACACCGATAAACCCATCTTT.

This clone was picked up a small number of times. The protein TCRdb gives is from a much larger clone and does not agree with this DNA's translation at residue 9, likely a read error; the protein shown here comes from the DNA. This chain joins TRDV2 and TRDJ1; TRDD3 aligns across 9 bases. Germline matching of the DNA provided the J gene here, since TCRdb leaves it blank. The CDR3 consists of 15 residues. V was clipped by 3 bases and J by 6 bases; unmatched bases: 10. The germline gives CDR1 GEAIGNYY, CDR2 EKD. The CDR3 loop reads CACDDLGDSGYKLIF. The CDR3 nucleotides are TGTGCCTGTGACGACCTGGGGGATTCGGGCTATAAACTCATCTTT.

This sequence joins TRDV2 and TRDJ1; TRDD3 agrees at 8 bases. The J gene, absent from TCRdb, was called here by matching the DNA to germline. J lost 0 bases, V lost 1 base, and 6 bases had no gene match. Germline-derived CDR1 and CDR2 are GEAIGNYY and EKD. The CDR3 length is 16 residues. For the CDR3, the DNA is TGTGCCTGTGACACGATCATGGGGGATCACACCGATAAACTCATCTTT. Its protein is CACDTIMGDHTDKLIF.

In its sample, this clone was seen a few times. The protein TCRdb lists belongs to a much larger clone and differs from this DNA's translation at residue 19, which points to a read error; the protein shown is made from the DNA. Here the V gene is TRDV2, but the J gene went uncalled; TRDD3 reflects the table's D call only, with no check against the DNA. From germline, CDR1 is GEAIGNYY and CDR2 EKD. The CDR3 is 21 residues long. The CDR3 here is CACDTGEWGIRSSWDTRQVFF. In DNA, the CDR3 is TGTGCCTGTGACACCGGGGAATGGGGGATACGCAGCTCCTGGGACACCCGACAGGTGTTTTTC.

On this clone itself: It may be a read error: a sequence one base away is much more abundant. The sample holds other DNA sequences that translate to the same CDR3. The chain links TRDV1 to TRDJ1; TRDD2 might be the D (6 bases). Matching the DNA to germline supplied the J gene, which TCRdb does not give. The germline V gene has CDR1 TSWWSYY and CDR2 QGS. The CDR3 is 19 residues long. The CDR3 sequence is CALGEETGLPCKGADKLIF. The CDR3 nucleotides read TGTGCTCTAGGGGAAGAAACCGGCCTTCCCTGCAAAGGGGCTGATAAACTCATCTTT.

With respect to this clone: The TCRdb protein, from a much larger clone, departs from this DNA's translation at residue 13, likely by read error; the protein shown derives from the DNA. The chain joins TRDV2 to TRDJ1; 9 bases are a match to TRDD3. Germline CDR1 reads GEAIGNYY; CDR2 reads EKD. This CDR3 has 21 residues. With 3 bases clipped from V and 0 bases from J, the junction kept 22 bases outside the gene matches. CDR3 sequence (DNA): TGTGCCTGTGACCAGGGACAATTACTGGGGGACCACGTAAGTAACACCGATAAACTCATCTTT. Its protein is CACDQGQLLGDHVSNTDKLIF.

This clone was seen repeatedly, ten times or more. The translation of this DNA and the TCRdb protein of a much larger clone differ at residue 4, probably owing to a read error; the protein shown here is translated from the DNA. The chain joins TRDV2 to TRDJ2, with no clear D. The J gene, missing from TCRdb, was assigned here through DNA to germline matching. Germline values: CDR1 GEAIGNYY, CDR2 EKD. This CDR3 contains 14 residues. CDR3 protein: CACGTFALTAQLFF. CDR3 sequence (DNA): TGTGCCTGTGGCACCTTTGCTTTGACAGCACAACTCTTCTTT.

This clone was detected only a few times. A single base is all that separates this from a far larger clone, so a read error is likely. This same CDR3 is encoded by further DNA sequences in the sample. The chain links TRDV2 to TRDJ1; unclear D gene. The J gene, not given by TCRdb, was assigned here from a germline match of the nucleotide sequence. CDR3 size: 21 residues. Germline V CDR1 and CDR2: GEAIGNYY, EKD. Trimming removed 1 base from V and 4 bases from J, with 33 bases in between. Here the CDR3 reads CACDTVQGAKNFQGEGDKLIF. DNA of the CDR3: TGTGCCTGTGACACAGTTCAAGGGGCTAAAAATTTCCAGGGCGAGGGCGATAAACTCATCTTT.

Concerning this clone itself: A read error is the likely source, as a far larger clone sits one nucleotide away. The identical CDR3 is also encoded by other nucleotide sequences in the sample. The chain links TRDV1 to TRDJ1; perhaps D is TRDD2 or TRDD3 (9 bases each). CDR1 and CDR2 (germline): TSWWSYY, QGS. The CDR3 is 24 residues long. CDR3 coding DNA: TGTGCTCTCGGGGAATTTGGTCGCCTTCCTACTCCCTATACTGGGGGACCTGACACCGATAAACTCATCTTT. As protein: CALGEFGRLPTPYTGGPDTDKLIF.

This clone was counted a few times. A read error likely explains why the TCRdb protein, taken from a much larger clone, differs from this DNA's translation at residue 11; the protein shown is translated from the DNA. J is TRDJ1 and V is TRDV2; the match to TRDD3 covers 9 bases. No J segment appears in TCRdb, so it was assigned here by matching the sequence to germline. The trim removed 6 bases at V and 0 bases at J, leaving 13 bases unmatched. CDR1 and CDR2 (germline): GEAIGNYY, EKD. This CDR3 has 17 residues. DNA of the CDR3: TGTGCCTGTAACTATCTGGGGGATCAAGGGCACACCGATAAACTCATCTTT. Protein: CACNYLGDQGHTDKLIF.